Listed below are T cell receptor beta chains from one sample, sequenced in a study of shared clonotypes between healthy human individuals. The protocol was immunoSEQ multiplex PCR, while the TCRdb copy is restricted to in-frame clones and leaves out a portion. The table includes fewer than 3 million clones, 80% to 95% detected once. The sequencing sample was made of naive CD4+ T cells from PBMCs. Every receptor here comes from a man aged 18 to 29 in good health. Some clones in this sample may be carry-over from other donors' samples. Each CDR3 is given with its conserved first and last residue. A D gene is named only where the DNA matches it firmly. Expanded clones are given a class, and other clones once, few, many or no size at all.

clone size: .
V gene: TRBV28
D gene: .
J gene: TRBJ1-5
CDR3 DNA: TGTGCCAGCTTACTGACGAGAGGCAATCAGCCCCAGCATTTT
CDR3 protein: CASLLTRGNQPQHF

clone size: .
V gene: TRBV5-1
D gene: .
J gene: TRBJ2-7
CDR3 DNA: TGCGCCAGCAGCTCGGGCCTTTACCCCTCCTACGAGCAGTACTTC
CDR3 protein: CASSSGLYPSYEQYF

clone size: .
V gene: TRBV19
D gene: .
J gene: TRBJ1-5
CDR3 DNA: TGTGCCAGTAGTATAGGCATTCTGCGGCAGCCCCAGCATTTT
CDR3 protein: CASSIGILRQPQHF

clone size: .
V gene: TRBV10-3
D gene: .
J gene: TRBJ2-7
CDR3 DNA: TGTGCCATCAGTTCTAGCGACCATACCTACGAGCAGTACTTC
CDR3 protein: CAISSSDHTYEQYF

clone size: .
V gene: TRBV5-1
D gene: .
J gene: TRBJ2-2
CDR3 DNA: TGCGCCAGCAGCCCAAGGGCCCCGGGCACCGGGGAGCTGTTTTTT
CDR3 protein: CASSPRAPGTGELFF

clone size: once
V gene: TRBV28
D gene: TRBD1
J gene: TRBJ2-3
CDR3 DNA: TGTGCCAGCAGTCTATGGACAGGGAGGCCAGATACGCAGTATTTT
CDR3 protein: CASSLWTGRPDTQYF

clone size: .
V gene: TRBV9
D gene: .
J gene: TRBJ2-5
CDR3 DNA: TGTGCCAGCAGCGTAGAGCCAGTCGGGGAGACCCAGTACTTC
CDR3 protein: CASSVEPVGETQYF

clone size: .
V gene: TRBV9
D gene: TRBD2
J gene: TRBJ2-5
CDR3 DNA: TGTGCCAGCAGCGTCACGGGGACTAGCGGGGAGACCCAGTACTTC
CDR3 protein: CASSVTGTSGETQYF

clone size: .
V gene: TRBV19
D gene: TRBD2
J gene: TRBJ2-1
CDR3 DNA: TGTGCCACCCGGCTCCTAGCGGGAGGGCGCAATGAGCAGTTCTTC
CDR3 protein: CATRLLAGGRNEQFF

clone size: .
V gene: TRBV7-3
D gene: TRBD2
J gene: TRBJ2-2
CDR3 DNA: TGTGCCAGCAGCCCCCGTAGCGGGAGGGCCGGGGAGCTGTTTTTT
CDR3 protein: CASSPRSGRAGELFF

clone size: .
V gene: TRBV18
D gene: .
J gene: TRBJ1-1
CDR3 DNA: TGTGCCAGCTCCCAGAACCTACAGGGAAACACTGAAGCTTTCTTT
CDR3 protein: CASSQNLQGNTEAFF

clone size: .
V gene: TRBV2
D gene: .
J gene: TRBJ1-1
CDR3 DNA: TGTGCCAGCAGTGAACAATCGGCGTACACTGAAGCTTTCTTT
CDR3 protein: CASSEQSAYTEAFF

clone size: .
V gene: TRBV5-4
D gene: .
J gene: TRBJ1-4
CDR3 DNA: TGTGCCAGCAGCTATCTCCCGAGGACAACTAATGAAAAACTGTTTTTT
CDR3 protein: CASSYLPRTTNEKLFF

clone size: .
V gene: TRBV5-1
D gene: TRBD1
J gene: TRBJ2-1
CDR3 DNA: TGCGCCAGCAGCTTTGCCGGACAGGGATACAATGAGCAGTTCTTC
CDR3 protein: CASSFAGQGYNEQFF

clone size: .
V gene: TRBV4-1
D gene: TRBD2
J gene: TRBJ2-7
CDR3 DNA: TGCGCCAGCAGCCAAATGGCGGGGGCCTACGAGCAGTACTTC
CDR3 protein: CASSQMAGAYEQYF

clone size: once
V gene: TRBV30
D gene: .
J gene: TRBJ2-7
CDR3 DNA: TGTGCCTGGAGTGTACTTCTTCCCGGCGAGCAGTACTTC
CDR3 protein: CAWSVLLPGEQYF

clone size: once
V gene: TRBV11-3
D gene: TRBD2
J gene: TRBJ2-2
CDR3 DNA: TGTGCCAGCAGCACGCTGCGACCGGGACTAGCGGAGAACACCGGGGAGCTGTTTTTT
CDR3 protein: CASSTLRPGLAENTGELFF

clone size: .
V gene: TRBV9
D gene: .
J gene: TRBJ2-7
CDR3 DNA: TGTGCCAGCAGCGTAGGAGGGGCGCCAAGCTCCTACGAGCAGTACTTC
CDR3 protein: CASSVGGAPSSYEQYF

clone size: .
V gene: TRBV5-1
D gene: .
J gene: TRBJ2-5
CDR3 DNA: TGCGCCAGCAGCTTATTTTTCCCGGGATCTGGTCAAGAGACCCAGTACTTC
CDR3 protein: CASSLFFPGSGQETQYF

clone size: .
V gene: TRBV6-5
D gene: .
J gene: TRBJ2-2
CDR3 DNA: TGTGCCAGCAGTTACGAGGGACCCACCGGGGAGCTGTTTTTT
CDR3 protein: CASSYEGPTGELFF

clone size: .
V gene: TRBV2
D gene: .
J gene: TRBJ2-1
CDR3 DNA: TGTGCCAGCAGTCCAATGGGGTCGCGGAAATACAATGAGCAGTTCTTC
CDR3 protein: CASSPMGSRKYNEQFF

clone size: once
V gene: TRBV5-1
D gene: TRBD2
J gene: TRBJ2-1
CDR3 DNA: TGCGCCAGCAGCTCCCCAGCGGGAGTATGGGGCAATGAGCAGTTCTTC
CDR3 protein: CASSSPAGVWGNEQFF

clone size: .
V gene: TRBV2
D gene: .
J gene: TRBJ1-3
CDR3 DNA: TGTGCCAGCACGGCAGTCAGCTCTGGAAACACCATATATTTT
CDR3 protein: CASTAVSSGNTIYF

clone size: once
V gene: TRBV6-1
D gene: TRBD2
J gene: TRBJ2-5
CDR3 DNA: TGTGCCAGCAAAACGGGAGGGCCGCAGACCCAGTACTTC
CDR3 protein: CASKTGGPQTQYF

clone size: .
V gene: TRBV25-1
D gene: TRBD1
J gene: TRBJ1-2
CDR3 DNA: TGTGCCAGCAGTGAAGGGACAGGGAACTATGGCTACACCTTC
CDR3 protein: CASSEGTGNYGYTF

clone size: .
V gene: TRBV4-1
D gene: .
J gene: TRBJ1-1
CDR3 DNA: TGCGCCAGCAGCCAAACGAGGGTTCGGAACACTGAAGCTTTCTTT
CDR3 protein: CASSQTRVRNTEAFF

clone size: .
V gene: TRBV6-5
D gene: TRBD1
J gene: TRBJ2-7
CDR3 DNA: TGTGCCAGCAGGGATAAACAGGGGTTCCCCTACGAGCAGTACTTC
CDR3 protein: CASRDKQGFPYEQYF

clone size: .
V gene: TRBV9
D gene: TRBD2
J gene: TRBJ2-7
CDR3 DNA: TGTGCCAGCAGCCCCCAAGGGACTAGCTCCTACGAGCAGTACTTC
CDR3 protein: CASSPQGTSSYEQYF

clone size: .
V gene: TRBV29-1
D gene: TRBD1
J gene: TRBJ2-1
CDR3 DNA: TGCAGCGTTGGACAGGGATTGGGTAATGAGCAGTTCTTC
CDR3 protein: CSVGQGLGNEQFF

clone size: .
V gene: TRBV9
D gene: .
J gene: TRBJ2-5
CDR3 DNA: TGTGCCAGCAGCGAACAGGATTTGGGAGAGACCCAGTACTTC
CDR3 protein: CASSEQDLGETQYF

clone size: .
V gene: TRBV5-1
D gene: .
J gene: TRBJ1-1
CDR3 DNA: TGCGCCAGCAGCTCCCCATCAGGGTTGAACACTGAAGCTTTCTTT
CDR3 protein: CASSSPSGLNTEAFF

clone size: .
V gene: TRBV6-6
D gene: .
J gene: TRBJ1-2
CDR3 DNA: TGTGCCAGCAGCCGGACAGCCGCTGCAGGAGGCTACACCTTC
CDR3 protein: CASSRTAAAGGYTF

clone size: .
V gene: TRBV7-8
D gene: TRBD1
J gene: TRBJ1-2
CDR3 DNA: TGTGCCAGCAGCTTAGCGAGGACAGGGATGGGATTGGGAGGCTACACCTTC
CDR3 protein: CASSLARTGMGLGGYTF

clone size: .
V gene: TRBV7-9
D gene: .
J gene: TRBJ2-7
CDR3 DNA: TGTGCCAGCAGCGCCCTTGGGGACGAGCAGTACTTC
CDR3 protein: CASSALGDEQYF

clone size: .
V gene: TRBV27
D gene: .
J gene: TRBJ1-1
CDR3 DNA: TGTGCCAGCCCCCTTAATGGGAACAGGGAGAACACTGAAGCTTTCTTT
CDR3 protein: CASPLNGNRENTEAFF

clone size: .
V gene: TRBV6-5
D gene: .
J gene: TRBJ1-4
CDR3 DNA: TGTGCCAGCAGTTATCGTATCGGACAGTCTGAAAAACTGTTTTTT
CDR3 protein: CASSYRIGQSEKLFF

clone size: .
V gene: TRBV9
D gene: TRBD1
J gene: TRBJ2-7
CDR3 DNA: TGTGCCAGCAGCACCGGACAGGGGGCGCGATTGGAGCAGTACTTC
CDR3 protein: CASSTGQGARLEQYF

clone size: few
V gene: TRBV5-1
D gene: .
J gene: TRBJ1-1
CDR3 DNA: TGCGCCAGCAGCTTGGAAGGGTCCACTGAAGCTTTCTTT
CDR3 protein: CASSLEGSTEAFF

clone size: .
V gene: TRBV7-3
D gene: .
J gene: TRBJ2-7
CDR3 DNA: TGTGCCAGCAGCTTAGGGCCGGGCAACTACGAGCAGTACTTC
CDR3 protein: CASSLGPGNYEQYF

clone size: .
V gene: TRBV5-4
D gene: .
J gene: TRBJ2-7
CDR3 DNA: TGTGCCAGCAGCTTCGGGCTCACCTACGAGCAGTACTTC
CDR3 protein: CASSFGLTYEQYF

clone size: .
V gene: TRBV9
D gene: .
J gene: TRBJ2-5
CDR3 DNA: TGTGCCAGCAGCTTTGGACTACGGCAAGAGACCCAGTACTTC
CDR3 protein: CASSFGLRQETQYF

clone size: once
V gene: TRBV9
D gene: .
J gene: TRBJ2-7
CDR3 DNA: TGTGCCAGCAGCCAAGGAGGGTACGACGAGCAGTACTTC
CDR3 protein: CASSQGGYDEQYF

clone size: .
V gene: TRBV28
D gene: TRBD1
J gene: TRBJ1-1
CDR3 DNA: TGTGCCAGCAGTATGACCGGGACAGCCAACACTGAAGCTTTCTTT
CDR3 protein: CASSMTGTANTEAFF